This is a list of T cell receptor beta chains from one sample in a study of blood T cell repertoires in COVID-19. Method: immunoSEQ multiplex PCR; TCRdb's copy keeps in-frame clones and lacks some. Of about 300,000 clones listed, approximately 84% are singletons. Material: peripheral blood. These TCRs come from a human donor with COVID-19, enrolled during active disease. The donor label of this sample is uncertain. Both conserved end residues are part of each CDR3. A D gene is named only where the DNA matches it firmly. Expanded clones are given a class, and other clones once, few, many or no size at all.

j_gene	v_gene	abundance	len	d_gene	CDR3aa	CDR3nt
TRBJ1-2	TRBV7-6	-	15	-	CASSSIRGRAYGYTF	TGTGCCAGCAGCTCGATCCGGGGAAGGGCCTATGGCTACACCTTC
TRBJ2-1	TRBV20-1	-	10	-	CSASPYEQFF	TGCAGTGCTAGCCCCTATGAGCAGTTCTTC
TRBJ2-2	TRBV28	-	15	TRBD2	CASRVSGSGTGELFF	TGTGCCAGCAGGGTTAGCGGGAGCGGCACCGGGGAGCTGTTTTTT
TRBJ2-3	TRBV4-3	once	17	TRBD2	CASSQDRAGGGTDTQYF	TGCGCCAGCAGCCAAGATCGGGCCGGCGGGGGAACAGATACGCAGTATTTT
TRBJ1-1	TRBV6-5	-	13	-	CASSRLGSTEAFF	TGTGCCAGCAGTAGGTTGGGGAGCACTGAAGCTTTCTTT
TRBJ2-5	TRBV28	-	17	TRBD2	CASSLGIAGGTKETQYF	TGTGCCAGCAGTTTAGGGATAGCGGGAGGGACTAAAGAGACCCAGTACTTC
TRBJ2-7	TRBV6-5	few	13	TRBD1	CASSSTGIYEQYF	TGTGCCAGCAGTTCGACAGGGATCTACGAGCAGTACTTC
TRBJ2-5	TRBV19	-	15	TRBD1	CASRPRGRRGETQYF	TGTGCCAGTAGACCGAGGGGGCGCCGGGGAGAGACCCAGTACTTC
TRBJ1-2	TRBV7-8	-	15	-	CASSLAIHSGYGYTF	TGTGCCAGCAGCTTAGCGATCCACAGCGGCTATGGCTACACCTTC
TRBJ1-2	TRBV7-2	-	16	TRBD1	CASSQNPPGQGASYTF	TGTGCCAGCAGCCAAAACCCCCCCGGACAGGGTGCGAGCTACACCTTC
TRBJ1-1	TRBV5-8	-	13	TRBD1	CASSFGQAFEAFF	TGTGCCAGCAGCTTTGGACAGGCCTTTGAAGCTTTCTTT
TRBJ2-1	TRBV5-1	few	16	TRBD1	CASSLDGTGGIGEQFF	TGCGCCAGCAGCTTGGATGGGACAGGGGGGATCGGTGAGCAGTTCTTC
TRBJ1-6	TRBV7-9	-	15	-	CASSGRGGEYSPLHF	TGTGCCAGCAGCGGGAGGGGAGGCGAATATTCACCCCTCCACTTT
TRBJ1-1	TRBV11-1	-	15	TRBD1	CASSRDRLSNTEAFF	TGTGCCAGCAGCCGGGACAGGTTGTCGAACACTGAAGCTTTCTTT
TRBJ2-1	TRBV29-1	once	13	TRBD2	CSVETSGYNEQFF	TGCAGCGTAGAGACTAGCGGGTACAATGAGCAGTTCTTC
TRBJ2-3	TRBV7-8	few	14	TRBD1	CASSLEGAAGTQYF	TGTGCCAGCAGCTTAGAGGGGGCTGCGGGTACGCAGTATTTT
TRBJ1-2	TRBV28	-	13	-	CASTVGANYGYTF	TGTGCCAGTACAGTGGGGGCGAACTATGGCTACACCTTC
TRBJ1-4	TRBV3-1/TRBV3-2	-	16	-	CASSQDFTRANEKLFF	TGTGCCAGCAGCCAAGATTTTACGCGGGCTAATGAAAAACTGTTTTTT
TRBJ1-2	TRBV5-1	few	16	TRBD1	CASRSGAGGRNYGYTF	TGCGCCAGCAGATCAGGGGCAGGGGGCCGGAACTATGGCTACACCTTC
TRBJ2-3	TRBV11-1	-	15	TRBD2	CASSFTSGSTDTQYF	TGTGCCAGCAGCTTTACTAGCGGGAGCACAGATACGCAGTATTTT
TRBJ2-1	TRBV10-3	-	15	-	CAISETSPSPNEQFF	TGTGCCATCAGTGAGACCTCCCCTAGCCCCAATGAGCAGTTCTTC
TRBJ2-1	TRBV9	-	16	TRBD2	CASSVLAGGPGNEQFF	TGTGCCAGCAGCGTCCTAGCGGGAGGGCCTGGTAATGAGCAGTTCTTC
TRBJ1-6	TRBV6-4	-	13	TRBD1	CASNQDRDSPLHF	TGTGCCAGCAACCAGGACAGGGATTCACCCCTCCACTTT
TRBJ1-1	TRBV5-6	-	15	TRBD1	CASSLGTLQGMRAFF	TGTGCCAGCAGCTTGGGGACCCTACAGGGGATGAGAGCTTTCTTT
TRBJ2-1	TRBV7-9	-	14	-	CASSPPINFNEQFF	TGTGCCAGCAGCCCCCCTATCAACTTCAATGAGCAGTTCTTC
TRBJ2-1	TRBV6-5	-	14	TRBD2	CASTREGHNGEQFF	TGTGCCAGCACCAGGGAGGGTCACAATGGTGAGCAGTTCTTC
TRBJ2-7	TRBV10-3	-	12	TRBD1	CACGQGAYEQYF	TGTGCCTGCGGACAGGGGGCTTACGAGCAGTACTTC
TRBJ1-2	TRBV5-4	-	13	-	CASSPEGDYGYTF	TGTGCCAGCAGCCCGGAGGGTGACTATGGCTACACCTTC
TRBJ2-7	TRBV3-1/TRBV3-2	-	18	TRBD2	CASSPYSGRAPGTDEQYF	TGTGCCAGCAGCCCTTATAGCGGGAGGGCTCCCGGAACCGACGAGCAGTACTTC
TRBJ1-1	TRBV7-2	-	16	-	CASSPRTARLNTEAFF	TGTGCCAGCAGCCCGCGGACAGCGCGCTTGAACACTGAAGCTTTCTTT
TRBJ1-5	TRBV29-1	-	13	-	CSVVGNYNQPQHF	TGCAGCGTTGTGGGTAACTATAATCAGCCCCAGCATTTT
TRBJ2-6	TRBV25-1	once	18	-	CASSEQGSLYAGANVLTF	TGTGCCAGCAGTGAACAGGGGTCCCTTTATGCCGGGGCCAACGTCCTGACTTTC
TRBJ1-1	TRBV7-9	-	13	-	CASSRQANTEAFF	TGTGCCAGCAGCCGACAGGCGAACACTGAAGCTTTCTTT
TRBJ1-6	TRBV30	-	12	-	CALGGINSPLHF	TGTGCTTTAGGGGGAATTAATTCACCCCTCCACTTT
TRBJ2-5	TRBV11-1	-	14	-	CASSLQRVQETQYF	TGTGCCAGCAGCTTACAGCGGGTCCAAGAGACCCAGTACTTC
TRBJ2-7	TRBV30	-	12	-	CAWSPRQYEQYF	TGTGCCTGGAGTCCCCGACAGTACGAGCAGTACTTC
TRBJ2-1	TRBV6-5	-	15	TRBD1	CASRFDRERYNEQFF	TGTGCCAGCAGGTTCGACAGGGAGAGGTACAATGAGCAGTTCTTC
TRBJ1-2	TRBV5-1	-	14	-	CASSLISENYGYTF	TGCGCCAGCAGCTTGATTTCGGAGAACTATGGCTACACCTTC
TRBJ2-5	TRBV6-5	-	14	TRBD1	CASRDRTIQETQYF	TGTGCCAGCAGGGACAGGACCATCCAAGAGACCCAGTACTTC
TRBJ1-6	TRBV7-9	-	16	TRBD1	CASSPGQGVYNSPLHF	TGTGCCAGCAGCCCTGGACAGGGGGTGTATAATTCACCCCTCCACTTT
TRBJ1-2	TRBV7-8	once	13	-	CVSSLGFTGGYTF	TGTGTCAGCAGCTTAGGGTTTACAGGCGGCTACACCTTC
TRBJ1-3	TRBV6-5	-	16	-	CASSYLRGGAGNTIYF	TGTGCCAGCAGTTACCTTAGGGGGGGGGCAGGAAACACCATATATTTT
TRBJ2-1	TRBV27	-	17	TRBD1	CASSDHPTGTAYNEQFF	TGTGCCAGCAGCGACCACCCAACCGGGACAGCCTACAATGAGCAGTTCTTC
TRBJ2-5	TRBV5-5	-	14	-	CASSWAPTEETQYF	TGTGCCAGCAGCTGGGCTCCGACAGAAGAGACCCAGTACTTC
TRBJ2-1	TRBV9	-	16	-	CASSVAGAVLYNEQFF	TGTGCCAGCAGCGTAGCTGGGGCCGTTCTTTACAATGAGCAGTTCTTC
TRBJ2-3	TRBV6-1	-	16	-	CASSDGRAASTDTQYF	TGTGCCAGCAGTGACGGGCGGGCGGCTAGCACAGATACGCAGTATTTT
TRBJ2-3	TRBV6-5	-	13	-	CASTPPTADTQYF	TGTGCCAGCACCCCCCCTACTGCAGATACGCAGTATTTT
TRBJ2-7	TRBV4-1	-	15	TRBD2	CASSQGAGGPGEQYF	TGCGCCAGCAGCCAAGGAGCGGGAGGGCCTGGCGAGCAGTACTTC
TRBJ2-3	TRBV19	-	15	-	CASSIPRLATDTQYF	TGTGCCAGTAGTATCCCCAGGCTAGCGACAGATACGCAGTATTTT
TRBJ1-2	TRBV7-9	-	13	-	CASSPTRDYGYTF	TGTGCCAGCAGCCCTACTAGGGACTATGGCTACACCTTC
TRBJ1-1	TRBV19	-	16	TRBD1	CACFPGQGARNTEAFF	TGTGCCTGCTTCCCGGGACAGGGGGCGCGGAACACTGAAGCTTTCTTT
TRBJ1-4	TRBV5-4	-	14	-	CASSLEQGREKLFF	TGTGCCAGCAGCTTGGAACAGGGCCGAGAAAAACTGTTTTTT
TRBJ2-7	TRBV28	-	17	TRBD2	CASKTTRASGRPYEQYF	TGTGCCAGCAAAACCACTCGGGCTAGCGGGAGGCCCTACGAGCAGTACTTC
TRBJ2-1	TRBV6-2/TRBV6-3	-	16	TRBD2	CASSYAGLAVGNEQFF	TGTGCCAGCAGTTACGCGGGACTAGCGGTTGGGAATGAGCAGTTCTTC
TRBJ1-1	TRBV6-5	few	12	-	CASGAAGGRAFF	TGTGCCAGCGGGGCCGCCGGGGGAAGAGCTTTCTTT